These 3 T cell receptor beta chains share one sample of origin, sequenced in a study of blood T cells in healthy people across ages (dated by TCRdb to between 2014 and 2017). Receptors were amplified or captured by 5' RACE. TCRdb names Illumina HiSeq 2500 as the instrument used. The second PCR ran for roughly 7 to 12 cycles and used a J-beta primer mix along with a sample-barcoded 5' primer. The public reads were reanalyzed by TCRdb: fastp trimming at Q25, MiXCR alignment, in-frame beta chains only. Identical CDR3 proteins give one entry, which carries the most common genes and DNA. This sample holds 450,000 to 650,000 distinct CDR3 sequences; 24% were observed only once. The ten largest clones represent roughly 9.4% of the sample. These same data were also listed under a study on T cells of mothers and their children.

The sample consisted of blood. Source of these receptors: a boy aged 5-17 years in good health.

A few counts support this clonotype. The chain links TRBV15 to TRBJ1-2; 10 positions match TRBD1. Per the germline V gene, CDR1 is LNHNV and CDR2 is YYDKDF (reference sequence). With V trimmed by 3 bases and J by 7 bases, 8 bases remained unmatched. The CDR3 has 15 residues. CDR3 coding DNA: TGTGCCACCAGCAGGACAGGGGGCCGGGGCTGTGGCTACACCTTC. Translation gives CATSRTGGRGCGYTF. The full variable domain, in which reference TRBV15 and TRBJ1-2 provide the parts outside the CDR3, is DAMVIQNPRYQVTQFGKPVTLSCSQTLNHNVMYWYQQKSSQAPKLLFHYYDKDFNNEADTPDNFQSRRPNTSFCFLDIRSPGLGDTAMYLCATSRTGGRGCGYTFGSGTRLTVV.

This clonotype was seen a few times. This chain links TRBV2 with TRBJ2-7, with D maybe TRBD2 (7 bases). Germline V gene data show CDR1 as SNHLY and CDR2 as FYNNEI. There are 14 residues in the CDR3. With 3 bases removed from V and 5 bases from J, the gap between germline ends came to 14 bases. For the CDR3, the DNA is TGTGCCAGCAGTGAGAGGGGGGGAATGGACGAGCAGTACTTC. Its protein product is CASSERGGMDEQYF. The whole variable domain, filled in from reference TRBV2 and TRBJ2-7, reads EPEVTQTPSHQVTQMGQEVILRCVPISNHLYFYWYRQILGQKVEFLVSFYNNEISEKSEIFDDQFSVERPDGSNFTLKIRSTKLEDSAMYFCASSERGGMDEQYFGPGTRLTVT.

This chain links TRBV6-2 or TRBV6-3 with TRBJ1-1; 7 nucleotides agree with TRBD1. The CDR3 has 14 amino acids. The ends lost 4 bases at V and 6 bases at J; junction bases unmatched: 8. Germline V gene lookup returns CDR1 MNHEY and CDR2 SVGEGT. The DNA for the CDR3 is TGTGCCAGCAGTTCTCTCACAGGGGCCCCTGAAGCTTTCTTT. Translating it yields CASSSLTGAPEAFF.